These 8 T cell receptor beta chains share one sample of origin, sequenced in a study of T cell changes during pregnancy in multiple sclerosis. Libraries were prepared by immunoSEQ multiplex PCR; TCRdb keeps only in-frame clonotypes and omits some of them. The data show over 35,000 clones, just over 90% seen once. Sequencing used peripheral blood, obtained before pregnancy. The receptors come from a female donor with multiple sclerosis, enrolled in a pregnancy study.

The chain employs TRBV7-2 and TRBJ1-2; the match to TRBD1 covers 10 bases. With V trimmed by 7 bases and J by 2 bases, 16 bases remained unmatched. The CDR3 is made up of 18 amino acids. Germline-derived CDR1 and CDR2 are SGHTA and FQGNSA. CDR3 sequence (DNA): TGTGCCAGCACCGTTGATACCGGGACAGGGGTTACGAACTATGGCTACACCTTC. Protein product: CASTVDTGTGVTNYGYTF.

This sequence joins TRBV5-4 and TRBJ1-1; 12 positions agree with TRBD1. V was clipped by 4 bases and J by 2 bases; unmatched bases: 9. Germline lookup yields CDR1 SGHNT and CDR2 YYREEE (reference sequence). The CDR3 has 17 residues. In nucleotides, the CDR3 is TGTGCCAGCAGCCCGCCCGGGACAGGGGGCGGAAACACTGAAGCTTTCTTT. This encodes CASSPPGTGGGNTEAFF. Using reference TRBV5-4 and TRBJ1-1 for the parts outside the CDR3, the full variable domain is ETGVTQSPTHLIKTRGQQVTLRCSSQSGHNTVSWYQQALGQGPQFIFQYYREEENGRGNFPPRFSGLQFPNYSSELNVNALELDDSALYLCASSPPGTGGGNTEAFFGQGTRLTVV.

The genes are TRBV11-2 and TRBJ2-1; 12 bases are a match to TRBD2. Germline CDR1 and CDR2: SGHAT and FQNNGV. Trimming cost V 4 bases and J 4 bases; bases outside gene matches: 5. CDR3 length: 16 residues. CDR3: CASSYRLAGDYNEQFF. The CDR3 coding sequence is TGTGCCAGCAGCTACAGACTAGCGGGAGATTACAATGAGCAGTTCTTC.

CDR3 sequence: CTSSVGGRYEQYF. The CDR3 DNA sequence: TGCACCAGCAGCGTGGGAGGGAGATACGAGCAGTACTTC. This chain joins TRBV1 and TRBJ2-5; the table's TRBD2 call for D was not verified on the DNA. With the DNA end fitting TRBJ2-7 better, the J assignment may be wrong. TRBV1 has pseudogene status. This CDR3 contains 13 residues.

This chain uses TRBV15 with TRBJ2-1, with 13 bases lining up with TRBD2. Unmatched junction bases numbered 12, after V lost 3 bases and J lost 4 bases. Germline V gene data show CDR1 as LNHNV and CDR2 as YYDKDF (reference sequence). The CDR3 spans 19 residues. The CDR3 is CATSSLTSGRDFSYNEQFF. CDR3 sequence (DNA): TGTGCCACCAGCAGCCTTACTAGCGGGAGGGATTTCAGTTACAATGAGCAGTTCTTC.

The rearrangement uses TRBV10-3 and TRBJ2-2; possibly TRBD1 for D (6 bases). The CDR3 loop spans 12 amino acids. V dropped 10 bases and J dropped 7 bases, with 13 bases sitting between them. CDR1 and CDR2 (germline): ENHRY, SYGVKD. In DNA, the CDR3 is TGTGCCACCTGGGGGCAGAGCGGGGAGCTGTTTTTT. The encoded protein is CATWGQSGELFF.

The V call is TRBV27, the J call TRBJ2-5; possible D gene TRBD1, 6 bases. The CDR3 is made up of 17 amino acids. The germline V gene has CDR1 MNHEY and CDR2 SMNVEV (reference sequence). The ends were cut back, 4 bases at V and 4 bases at J, with 22 bases in the middle. DNA of the CDR3: TGTGCCAGCAGTTCGATCGTGAGTCAGGGGTTGGGAGAGACCCAGTACTTC. Translated: CASSSIVSQGLGETQYF.

This rearrangement joins TRBV6-5 to TRBJ2-4; TRBD2 aligns across 11 bases. The CDR3 has 15 residues. In germline, CDR1 is MNHEY, CDR2 SVGAGI. J lost 5 bases, V lost 0 bases, and 0 bases had no gene match. The DNA for the CDR3 is TGTGCCAGCAGTTACTCTAGCGGGAGGGAAAACATTCAGTACTTC. This sequence encodes CASSYSSGRENIQYF.